Listed below are T cell receptor beta chains from one sample, sequenced in a study of long-term antiretroviral therapy in people with HIV. This table comes from immunoSEQ multiplex PCR, and its TCRdb copy is limited to in-frame clones, with some not included. Of fewer than 35,000 clones listed, 85% are singletons. The specimen was unsorted PBMCs, collected about 3.3 years after starting antiretroviral therapy. These receptors were taken from a man younger than 30 with HIV. Both conserved end residues are part of each CDR3. A D gene is named only where the DNA matches it firmly. Clone size is stated in some rows and not others, as once, few, many or a class when expanded.

CDR3: CATSRRARADTGELFF; DNA: TGTGCCACCAGCAGAAGGGCTAGGGCCGACACCGGGGAGCTGTTTTTT; V: TRBV15; size: NA; J: TRBJ2-2; D: NA
CDR3: CASSVAPLAGYEQYF; DNA: TGTGCCAGCAGCGTAGCTCCCCTAGCGGGCTACGAGCAGTACTTC; V: TRBV9; size: NA; J: TRBJ2-7; D: TRBD2
CDR3: CASSSGPSPRELFF; DNA: TGTGCCAGCAGCTCCGGGCCTTCCCCGAGGGAGCTGTTTTTT; V: TRBV7-2; size: NA; J: TRBJ2-2; D: NA
CDR3: CASSEEGLIAGPGELFF; DNA: TGTGCCAGCAGCGAGGAGGGGTTGATAGCGGGACCCGGGGAGCTGTTTTTT; V: TRBV9; size: NA; J: TRBJ2-2; D: TRBD2
CDR3: CASRIGPGTEAFF; DNA: TGTGCCAGCAGAATAGGGCCAGGGACTGAAGCTTTCTTT; V: TRBV9; size: NA; J: TRBJ1-1; D: NA
CDR3: CASSQTGSNEKLFF; DNA: TGTGCCAGCAGTCAGACAGGGTCTAATGAAAAACTGTTTTTT; V: TRBV28; size: NA; J: TRBJ1-4; D: TRBD1
CDR3: CASSYDRGSGNTIYF; DNA: TGTGCCAGCAGTTACGACAGGGGTAGTGGAAACACCATATATTTT; V: TRBV6-5; size: NA; J: TRBJ1-3; D: TRBD1
CDR3: CASSFRGSSYEQYF; DNA: TGTGCCAGCAGCTTTCGGGGGAGCTCCTACGAGCAGTACTTC; V: TRBV5-4; size: NA; J: TRBJ2-7; D: NA
CDR3: CASSLAFSGYYEQFF; DNA: TGTGCCAGCAGCTTAGCTTTTAGCGGGTACTATGAGCAGTTCTTC; V: TRBV7-9; size: NA; J: TRBJ2-1; D: TRBD2
CDR3: CASSLHGGDNYGYTF; DNA: TGTGCCAGCAGCTTACATGGAGGGGATAACTATGGCTACACCTTC; V: TRBV7-9; size: NA; J: TRBJ1-2; D: NA
CDR3: CASSQRREGSKETQYF; DNA: TGCGCCAGCAGCCAACGTCGGGAGGGAAGTAAAGAGACCCAGTACTTC; V: TRBV4-1; size: few; J: TRBJ2-5; D: TRBD2
CDR3: CASGWTGVNQPQHF; DNA: TGTGCTAGTGGTTGGACAGGGGTCAATCAGCCCCAGCATTTT; V: TRBV12-5; size: NA; J: TRBJ1-5; D: TRBD1
CDR3: CASRDRRTYEQYF; DNA: TGCGCCAGCAGGGACAGGCGAACCTACGAGCAGTACTTC; V: TRBV5-1; size: NA; J: TRBJ2-7; D: TRBD1
CDR3: CASSPRLNTEAFF; DNA: TGTGCCAGCAGCCCGAGGTTGAACACTGAAGCTTTCTTT; V: TRBV14; size: few; J: TRBJ1-1; D: NA
CDR3: CASRPADSYEQYF; DNA: TGTGCCAGCAGACCCGCGGACTCCTACGAGCAGTACTTC; V: TRBV6-5; size: NA; J: TRBJ2-7; D: NA
CDR3: CASSGRTSTFSTDTQYF; DNA: TGCGCCAGCAGCGGGCGGACTAGTACATTTAGCACAGATACGCAGTATTTT; V: TRBV5-1; size: NA; J: TRBJ2-3; D: TRBD2
CDR3: CASSARRLANYEQYF; DNA: TGTGCCAGCAGTGCCCGGAGACTAGCGAACTACGAGCAGTACTTC; V: TRBV6-1; size: few; J: TRBJ2-7; D: TRBD2
CDR3: CASSLLPPAGGNTEAFF; DNA: TGTGCCAGCAGTTTATTGCCCCCCGCAGGGGGCAACACTGAAGCTTTCTTT; V: TRBV28; size: NA; J: TRBJ1-1; D: TRBD1
CDR3: CASSQNRGWDTEAFF; DNA: TGCGCCAGCAGCCAAAACAGGGGTTGGGACACTGAAGCTTTCTTT; V: TRBV4-1; size: NA; J: TRBJ1-1; D: TRBD1
CDR3: CASSPGTPALGANVLTF; DNA: TGTGCCAGCAGCCCGGGGACTCCCGCTCTCGGGGCCAACGTCCTGACTTTC; V: TRBV11-2; size: NA; J: TRBJ2-6; D: NA
CDR3: CASSDGLVYGYTF; DNA: TGTGCCAGCAGCGACGGACTAGTCTATGGCTACACCTTC; V: TRBV7-9; size: few; J: TRBJ1-2; D: NA
CDR3: CASSNPAGDNEKLFF; DNA: TGCGCCAGCAGTAATCCTGCGGGGGATAATGAAAAACTGTTTTTT; V: TRBV5-1; size: NA; J: TRBJ1-4; D: NA
CDR3: CASSLGGGPAFF; DNA: TGTGCCAGCAGTCTCGGGGGGGGCCCGGCTTTCTTT; V: TRBV27; size: once; J: TRBJ1-1; D: NA
CDR3: CASSQAHSGGYEQYF; DNA: TGTGCCAGCAGCCAGGCCCATAGCGGGGGCTACGAGCAGTACTTC; V: TRBV14; size: NA; J: TRBJ2-7; D: TRBD2
CDR3: CASSIGGTYGYTF; DNA: TGTGCCAGCTCCATTGGGGGGACCTATGGCTACACCTTC; V: TRBV6-1; size: NA; J: TRBJ1-2; D: NA
CDR3: CASILAGGRTGELFF; DNA: TGTGCCAGCATACTAGCGGGGGGGCGAACCGGGGAGCTGTTTTTT; V: TRBV2; size: NA; J: TRBJ2-2; D: TRBD2
CDR3: CASTRGDRLNTEAFF; DNA: TGTGCCAGCACTCGAGGGGACAGACTTAACACTGAAGCTTTCTTT; V: TRBV6-1; size: NA; J: TRBJ1-1; D: TRBD1
CDR3: CASSGAREGSHEQYF; DNA: TGTGCCAGCAGTGGCGCGCGGGAGGGCTCCCACGAGCAGTACTTC; V: TRBV6-6; size: NA; J: TRBJ2-7; D: TRBD2
CDR3: CASNIAMGETQYF; DNA: TGTGCCAGCAATATCGCGATGGGAGAGACCCAGTACTTC; V: TRBV6-1; size: once; J: TRBJ2-5; D: NA
CDR3: CASSIHMGRAENYGYTF; DNA: TGTGCCAGCAGTATACATATGGGCAGGGCAGAAAACTATGGCTACACCTTC; V: TRBV28; size: few; J: TRBJ1-2; D: NA
CDR3: CATSSRLRAPNQPQHF; DNA: TGTGCCACCAGCAGTCGTCTCCGGGCTCCAAATCAGCCCCAGCATTTT; V: TRBV15; size: few; J: TRBJ1-5; D: NA
CDR3: CAISEPGTGSTDTQYF; DNA: TGTGCCATCAGTGAGCCCGGGACAGGGTCCACAGATACGCAGTATTTT; V: TRBV10-3; size: NA; J: TRBJ2-3; D: TRBD1
CDR3: CASSIGRGAYEQYF; DNA: TGTGCCAGTAGTATAGGTAGGGGGGCTTACGAGCAGTACTTC; V: TRBV19; size: NA; J: TRBJ2-7; D: NA
CDR3: CASSPNSNQPQHF; DNA: TGTGCCAGCAGCCCGAATAGCAATCAGCCCCAGCATTTT; V: TRBV7-6; size: few; J: TRBJ1-5; D: NA
CDR3: CASSGRLAGGYNEQFF; DNA: TGTGCCAGCAGCGGGCGACTAGCGGGAGGGTACAATGAGCAGTTCTTC; V: TRBV9; size: once; J: TRBJ2-1; D: TRBD2
CDR3: CASSFGTGGFATNEKLFF; DNA: TGCGCCAGCAGCTTCGGGACAGGGGGTTTTGCAACTAATGAAAAACTGTTTTTT; V: TRBV5-1; size: NA; J: TRBJ1-4; D: TRBD1
CDR3: CASSLPRDRKNSGNTIYF; DNA: TGTGCCAGCAGCCTCCCTCGGGACAGAAAAAACTCTGGAAACACCATATATTTT; V: TRBV28; size: NA; J: TRBJ1-3; D: TRBD1
CDR3: CASSQDLAVSYEQYF; DNA: TGCGCCAGCAGCCAAGATCTTGCTGTTTCCTACGAGCAGTACTTC; V: TRBV4-1; size: few; J: TRBJ2-7; D: NA
CDR3: CASSMWGKEQFF; DNA: TGTGCCAGCAGTATGTGGGGGAAGGAGCAGTTCTTC; V: TRBV2; size: NA; J: TRBJ2-1; D: NA
CDR3: CASSPGGQGYTF; DNA: TGTGCCAGCTCACCGGGGGGTCAAGGCTACACCTTC; V: TRBV18; size: few; J: TRBJ1-2; D: NA
CDR3: CASSMTGDYMNTEAFF; DNA: TGTGCCAGTAGTATGACAGGGGACTACATGAACACTGAAGCTTTCTTT; V: TRBV19; size: NA; J: TRBJ1-1; D: TRBD1
CDR3: CASSYSIKGGHTEAFF; DNA: TGTGCCAGCAGTTACTCAATAAAAGGGGGCCACACTGAAGCTTTCTTT; V: TRBV6-5; size: NA; J: TRBJ1-1; D: TRBD1